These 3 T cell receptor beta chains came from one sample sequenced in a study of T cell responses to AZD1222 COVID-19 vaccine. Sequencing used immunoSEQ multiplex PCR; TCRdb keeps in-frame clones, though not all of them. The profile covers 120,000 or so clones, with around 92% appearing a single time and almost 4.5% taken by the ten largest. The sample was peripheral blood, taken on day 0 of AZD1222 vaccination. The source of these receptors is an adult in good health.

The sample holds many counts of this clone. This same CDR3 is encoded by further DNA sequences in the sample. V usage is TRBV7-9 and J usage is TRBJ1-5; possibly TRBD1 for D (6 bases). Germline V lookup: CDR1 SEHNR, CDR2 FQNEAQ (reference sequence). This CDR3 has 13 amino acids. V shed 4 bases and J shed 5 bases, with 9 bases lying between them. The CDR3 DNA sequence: TGTGCCAGCAGCTCACAGGGCGATCAGCCCCAGCATTTT. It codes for CASSSQGDQPQHF.

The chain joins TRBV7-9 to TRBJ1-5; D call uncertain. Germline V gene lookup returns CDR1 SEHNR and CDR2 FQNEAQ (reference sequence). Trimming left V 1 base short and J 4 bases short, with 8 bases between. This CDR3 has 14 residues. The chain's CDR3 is CASSLDSLNQPQHF. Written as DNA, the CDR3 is TGTGCCAGCAGCTTAGACAGCCTGAATCAGCCCCAGCATTTT.

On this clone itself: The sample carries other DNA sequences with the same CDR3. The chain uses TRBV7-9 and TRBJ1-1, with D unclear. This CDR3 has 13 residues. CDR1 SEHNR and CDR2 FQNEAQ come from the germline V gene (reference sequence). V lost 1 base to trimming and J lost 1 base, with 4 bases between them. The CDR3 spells CASSLVGNTEAFF. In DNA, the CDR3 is TGTGCCAGCAGCTTAGTGGGGAACACTGAAGCTTTCTTT.